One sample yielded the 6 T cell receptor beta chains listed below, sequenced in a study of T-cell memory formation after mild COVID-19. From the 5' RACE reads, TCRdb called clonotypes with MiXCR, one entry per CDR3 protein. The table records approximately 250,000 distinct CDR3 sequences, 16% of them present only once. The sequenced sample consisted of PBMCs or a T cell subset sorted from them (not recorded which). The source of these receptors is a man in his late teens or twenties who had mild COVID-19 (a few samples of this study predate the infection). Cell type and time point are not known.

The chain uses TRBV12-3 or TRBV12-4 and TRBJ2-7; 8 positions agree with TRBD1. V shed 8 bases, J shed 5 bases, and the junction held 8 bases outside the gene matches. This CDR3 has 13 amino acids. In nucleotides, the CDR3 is TGTGCCAGCGGCCATACAGGGGGGCACGAGCAGTACGTC. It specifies CASGHTGGHEQYV.

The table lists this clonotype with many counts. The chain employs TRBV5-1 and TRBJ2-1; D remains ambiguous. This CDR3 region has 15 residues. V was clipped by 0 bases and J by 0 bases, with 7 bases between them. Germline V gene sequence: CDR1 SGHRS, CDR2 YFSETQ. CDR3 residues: CASSLGVSSYNEQFF. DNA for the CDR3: TGCGCCAGCAGCTTGGGCGTCAGCTCCTACAATGAGCAGTTCTTC.

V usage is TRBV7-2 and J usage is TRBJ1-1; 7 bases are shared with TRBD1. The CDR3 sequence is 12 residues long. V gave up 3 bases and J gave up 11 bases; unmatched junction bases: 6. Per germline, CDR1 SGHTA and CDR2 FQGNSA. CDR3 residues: CASSFTGTAAFF. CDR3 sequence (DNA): TGTGCCAGCAGCTTCACCGGGACAGCGGCTTTCTTT.

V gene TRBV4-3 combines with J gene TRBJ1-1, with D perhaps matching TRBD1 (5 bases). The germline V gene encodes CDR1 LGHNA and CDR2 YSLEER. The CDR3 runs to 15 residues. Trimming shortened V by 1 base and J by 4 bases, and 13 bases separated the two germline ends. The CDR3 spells CASSQVGGKSTEAFF. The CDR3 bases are TGCGCCAGCAGCCAAGTGGGGGGGAAGTCCACTGAAGCTTTCTTT.

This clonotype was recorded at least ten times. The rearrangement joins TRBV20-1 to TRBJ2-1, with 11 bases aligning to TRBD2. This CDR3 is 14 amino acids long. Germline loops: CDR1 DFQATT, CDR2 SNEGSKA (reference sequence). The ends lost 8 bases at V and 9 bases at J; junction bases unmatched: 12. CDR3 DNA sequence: TGCAGTTCTTTAGCGGGGGGGGCCCAGATTGAGCAGTTCTTC. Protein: CSSLAGGAQIEQFF.

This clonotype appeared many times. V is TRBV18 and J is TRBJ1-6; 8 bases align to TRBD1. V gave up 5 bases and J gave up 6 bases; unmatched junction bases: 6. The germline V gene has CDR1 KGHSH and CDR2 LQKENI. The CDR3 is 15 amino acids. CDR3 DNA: TGTGCCAGCTCATCAACGGACAGGGTTAATTCACCCCTCCACTTT. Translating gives CASSSTDRVNSPLHF.